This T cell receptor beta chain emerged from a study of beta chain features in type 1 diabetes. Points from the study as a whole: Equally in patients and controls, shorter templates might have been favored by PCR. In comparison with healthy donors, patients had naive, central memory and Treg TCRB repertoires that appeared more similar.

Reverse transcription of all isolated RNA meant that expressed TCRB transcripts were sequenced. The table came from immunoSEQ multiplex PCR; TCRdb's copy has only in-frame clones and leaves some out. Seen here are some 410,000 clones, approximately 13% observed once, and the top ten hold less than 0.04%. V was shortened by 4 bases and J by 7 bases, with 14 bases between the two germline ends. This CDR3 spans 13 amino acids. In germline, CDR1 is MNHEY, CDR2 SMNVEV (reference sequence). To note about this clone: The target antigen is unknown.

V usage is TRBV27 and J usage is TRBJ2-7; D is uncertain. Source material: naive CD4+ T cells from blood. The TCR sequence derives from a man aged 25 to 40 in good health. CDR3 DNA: TGTGCCAGCAGTTCGATCCTACGTCAAGAGCAGTACGTC. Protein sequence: CASSSILRQEQYV.